This TCR beta chain comes out of a study of T-cell reconstitution after alpha-beta-depleted transplantation in children. This clonotype was observed many times. The antigen is not known. Unique molecular identifiers tagged the TCRbeta library. TCRdb used MiXCR to reprocess the PCR reads, holding one entry per CDR3 protein. In the table there are some 550,000 distinct CDR3 sequences, under 25% of which are singletons. Trimming took 7 bases from V and 1 from J, leaving 13 bases between them. The CDR3 length is 14 residues. General study points: After transplant, high TCRbeta diversity at day 60 in some patients arose from surviving recipient T cells and thymic progenitors. The study reportedly traced alpha-beta T cells about two months after transplant to several hundred expanded graft clones. Counts and diversity of T cells one year after transplant came mostly from newly produced T cells.

The V and J genes are TRBV12-3 or TRBV12-4 and TRBJ1-1, with D possibly matching TRBD1 (5 bases). The receptor comes from a boy under two years old who had a stem cell transplant for acute myeloid leukemia, so the T cells may come from the graft donor. Sequencing was performed on PBMCs, mostly from graft donor cells, taken 360 days after TCRalphabeta/CD19-depleted stem cell transplant. CDR3 in amino acids: CASTKGRSNTEAFF. The CDR3 DNA follows: TGTGCCAGCACCAAGGGGAGGTCGAACACTGAAGCTTTCTTT.